This T cell receptor beta chain was documented in a study of T cells in Graves' hyperthyroidism and ophthalmopathy. Across 18 months, stable Graves' hyperthyroidism was marked by no progression to ophthalmopathy. V gave up 5 bases and J gave up 7 bases, with 14 bases separating them. This CDR3 is built from 14 residues. Germline V gives CDR1 SGHAT, CDR2 FQNNGV. The source material, RNA transcripts, was used to amplify TCR beta CDR3 regions. First-round RT-PCR of the TCR CDR3 relied on the HTBI primer set. TCRdb redid the calling of the multiplex PCR reads with MiXCR, one entry per CDR3 protein. The sample has a few hundred thousand distinct CDR3 sequences, about 15% seen once.

Input material: blood. The chain has TRBV11-2 and TRBJ2-2; tentatively, D is TRBD2 (6 bases). The receptor comes from a young woman with Graves' hyperthyroidism. The DNA for the CDR3 is TGTGCCAGCAGCCCCCGGGAGCGTGGCGGGGAGCTGTTTTTT. As protein: CASSPRERGGELFF.